The 30 T cell receptor beta chains given below trace back to one sample, sequenced in a study of regulatory and conventional T cells in RAG deficiency. Blood CD4+ CD25-low CD127-high conventional T cells supplied the genomic DNA template. The assay was immunoSEQ multiplex PCR, and TCRdb's table has in-frame clones only and misses some. The sample carries tens of thousands of clones, 95% to 96% recorded once. The same data also contributed to another study, on regulatory T cells. From that report: The PCR used 52 TRBV and 13 TRBJ primers.

Sequencing was carried out using CD25- CD4+ T cells sorted from blood. All receptors come from a human donor in good health.

The chain couples TRBV6-5 to TRBJ2-7; D perhaps matches TRBD1 (6 bases). The germline V gene has CDR1 MNHEY and CDR2 SVGAGI. There are 16 residues in the CDR3. The V end was cut by 2 bases, the J end by 0 bases, with 14 bases between. The CDR3 sequence: CASSYERQVSSYEQYF. CDR3 nucleotide sequence: TGTGCCAGCAGTTACGAGCGACAGGTTAGCTCCTACGAGCAGTACTTC.

The genes are TRBV6-1 and TRBJ1-5; D perhaps matches TRBD1 (5 bases). Germline V lookup: CDR1 MNHNS, CDR2 SASEGT. Trimming pared 11 bases from V and 2 bases from J, leaving 16 bases between. The CDR3 loop spans 14 amino acids. CDR3 DNA sequence: TGTGCCTCCCGGCGGGGACCTGGCAATCAGCCCCAGCATTTT. Translation gives CASRRGPGNQPQHF.

The gene calls are TRBV10-3 and TRBJ2-7, with 7 bases fitting TRBD1. The CDR3 is 12 residues long. J was trimmed by 12 bases and V by 0 bases; bases with no gene match: 5. Germline V lookup: CDR1 ENHRY, CDR2 SYGVKD. The CDR3 DNA reads as TGTGCCATCAGTGAGTCTGGCAGGGGGTTGTACTTC. Encoded protein: CAISESGRGLYF.

The J gene is TRBJ2-5, the V gene TRBV7-9; unclear D gene. The germline gives CDR1 SEHNR, CDR2 FQNEAQ (reference sequence). Trimming left V 1 base short and J 5 bases short, with 8 bases between. The CDR3 is made up of 13 amino acids. In nucleotides, the CDR3 is TGTGCCAGCAGCTTAGGACTCCAGGAGACCCAGTACTTC. The encoded protein is CASSLGLQETQYF. Based on the CDR3 plus reference TRBV7-9 and TRBJ2-5, the full variable domain is DTGVSQNPRHKITKRGQNVTFRCDPISEHNRLYWYRQTLGQGPEFLTYFQNEAQLEKSRLLSDRFSAERPKGSFSTLEIQRTEQGDSAMYLCASSLGLQETQYFGPGTRLLVL.

V is TRBV5-8 and J is TRBJ1-2, with a tentative D call TRBD1 (6 bases). Trimming stripped 4 bases from V and 4 bases from J, with 14 bases between. The CDR3 consists of 14 residues. Germline CDR1 is SGHTS and CDR2 is YDEGEE. This CDR3 reads CASSARGASYGYTF. The CDR3 DNA follows: TGTGCCAGCAGCGCCCGGGGGGCGAGCTATGGCTACACCTTC.

This sequence joins TRBV4-2 and TRBJ2-2, with D uncertain. The length of the CDR3 is 14 residues. The germline V and J ends were trimmed by 4 bases and 0 bases, with 6 bases remaining between them. Germline V gives CDR1 LGHNA, CDR2 YNFKEQ. The CDR3 loop reads CASSLNTNTGELFF. The CDR3 bases are TGTGCCAGCAGCCTCAACACGAACACCGGGGAGCTGTTTTTT.

V gene TRBV7-2 combines with J gene TRBJ1-5; 12 nucleotides align to TRBD1. CDR3 length equals 15 residues. The germline gives CDR1 SGHTA, CDR2 FQGNSA. The V gene end was trimmed by 3 bases and the J gene end by 6 bases; junction bases not matched to a gene: 3. This CDR3 reads CASSLGTGGFQPQHF. The DNA of the CDR3 is TGTGCCAGCAGCTTGGGGACAGGGGGCTTTCAGCCCCAGCATTTT.

CDR3: CASSPGTGYAGELFF. The CDR3 DNA sequence: TGTGCCAGCAGTCCCGGGACAGGATACGCCGGGGAGCTGTTTTTT. The chain employs TRBV6-4 and TRBJ2-2; 8 bases line up with TRBD1. CDR1 and CDR2 from the germline V gene are MRHNA and SNTAGT. The CDR3 contains 15 residues. The V segment lost 5 bases and the J segment 6 bases; nucleotides outside the gene matches: 8.

The chain recombines TRBV4-2 with TRBJ1-2; no clear D gene. Germline-derived CDR1 and CDR2 are LGHNA and YNFKEQ. V dropped 4 bases and J dropped 5 bases, with 11 bases sitting between them. This CDR3 comprises 13 residues. CDR3 nucleotide sequence: TGTGCCAGCAGCCTAGCGGGCCAATATGGCTACACCTTC. This sequence encodes CASSLAGQYGYTF.

This clone showed up just once. J is TRBJ2-7 and V is TRBV25-1, with D perhaps matching TRBD1 (7 bases). The CDR3 extends over 13 amino acids. V was cut by 11 bases and J by 1 base, with 15 bases left in between. The germline V gene has CDR1 MGHDK and CDR2 SYGVNS. CDR3 protein: CAPQGRPSYEQYF. CDR3 DNA sequence: TGTGCCCCACAGGGGAGGCCATCCTACGAGCAGTACTTC.

The rearrangement uses TRBV4-3 and TRBJ2-1; 13 nucleotides align to TRBD2. The CDR3 consists of 16 residues. Losses at the gene ends were 4 bases for V and 7 bases for J; bases not matched to a gene: 7. CDR1 is LGHNA and CDR2 is YSLEER in the germline V gene. The CDR3 is CASSPTGTSGTNEQFF. As DNA, the CDR3 is TGCGCCAGCAGCCCAACCGGGACTAGCGGGACGAATGAGCAGTTCTTC.

This clone was detected only once. The junction departs from germline at one end; a sequencing error may be responsible. This chain joins TRBV12-5 and TRBJ1-1; the match to TRBD1 covers 8 bases. This CDR3 has 16 residues. CDR1 and CDR2 (germline): LGHNT, FRNRAP. Written as DNA, the CDR3 is TGTGCTAGTGGCCGAGGACAGGGCGTCGGTTTTCTGGAAGCTCTCTTT. Translated, it gives CASGRGQGVGFLEALF.

CDR3 DNA sequence: TGTGCCACCAGCAGTGGGGACAGGACTCGGGGCTACACCTTC. Encoded protein: CATSSGDRTRGYTF. The V call is TRBV15, the J call TRBJ1-2; 8 bases match TRBD1. Germline CDR1 and CDR2: LNHNV and YYDKDF (reference sequence). This CDR3 is 14 amino acids long. The trim removed 3 bases at V and 8 bases at J, leaving 8 bases unmatched.

The rearrangement links TRBV7-6 to TRBJ2-3, with TRBD2 matching over 14 bases. Germline values: CDR1 SGHVS, CDR2 FNYEAQ. With 4 bases clipped from V and 5 bases from J, the junction kept 8 bases outside the gene matches. There are 17 residues in the CDR3. The CDR3, as DNA: TGTGCCAGCAGCTCAACGGGACTAGCGGGAGCAGGAGATACGCAGTATTTT. This sequence encodes CASSSTGLAGAGDTQYF.

The chain has TRBV7-2 and TRBJ2-2, with 11 nucleotides matching TRBD2. The CDR3 totals 16 residues. CDR1 and CDR2 (germline): SGHTA, FQGNSA. With V trimmed by 3 bases and J by 2 bases, 2 bases remained unmatched. CDR3 bases: TGTGCCAGCAGCTTGACTAGCGGGATTAACACCGGGGAGCTGTTTTTT. This codes for CASSLTSGINTGELFF.

V is TRBV6-5 and J is TRBJ1-2, with 7 bases matching TRBD1. With V trimmed by 6 bases and J by 4 bases, 8 bases remained unmatched. Per germline, CDR1 MNHEY and CDR2 SVGAGI. CDR3 length equals 14 residues. DNA of the CDR3: TGTGCCAGCAGATATGACAGGGCTAGCTATGGCTACACCTTC. Translating gives CASRYDRASYGYTF.

V gene TRBV29-1 combines with J gene TRBJ1-1; 7 nucleotides line up with TRBD1. V was clipped by 7 bases and J by 4 bases; unmatched bases: 9. The germline CDR1 and CDR2 sequences are SQVTM and ANQGSEA. CDR3 length equals 13 residues. CDR3 coding DNA: TGCAGCGGGGCAGACAGGGTAGGCACTGAAGCTTTCTTT. As protein: CSGADRVGTEAFF. Combining the CDR3 with reference TRBV29-1 and TRBJ1-1 gives the whole variable domain SAVISQKPSRDICQRGTSLTIQCQVDSQVTMMFWYRQQPGQSLTLIATANQGSEATYESGFVIDKFPISRPNLTFSTLTVSNMSPEDSSIYLCSGADRVGTEAFFGQGTRLTVV.

J is TRBJ1-5 and V is TRBV5-1; TRBD1 matches 8 bases. Germline assignment: CDR1 SGHRS and CDR2 YFSETQ. The CDR3 sequence is 16 residues long. J lost 3 bases, V lost 0 bases, and 5 bases had no gene match. CDR3 loop: CASSLGGQGHNQPQHF. The CDR3 coding sequence is TGCGCCAGCAGCTTGGGTGGACAGGGTCACAATCAGCCCCAGCATTTT.

The rearrangement joins TRBV2 to TRBJ2-5; weak D call: TRBD1 (7 bases). The ends were cut back, 4 bases at V and 5 bases at J, with 14 bases in the middle. Germline CDR1 SNHLY, CDR2 FYNNEI. This CDR3 has 14 residues. CDR3 nucleotide sequence: TGTGCCAGCAGTGCCGTGACAGGGAGGGAGACCCAGTACTTC. It yields the protein CASSAVTGRETQYF.

The V call is TRBV7-3, the J call TRBJ1-1; D is perhaps TRBD1 (6 bases). The length of the CDR3 is 17 residues. The ends were cut back, 2 bases at V and 2 bases at J, with 18 bases in the middle. CDR1 is SGHTA and CDR2 is FQGTGA in the germline V gene. CDR3 in amino acids: CASSLVAGGEDNTEAFF. CDR3 DNA sequence: TGTGCCAGCAGCTTAGTAGCTGGGGGCGAAGATAACACTGAAGCTTTCTTT.

The genes are TRBV5-1 and TRBJ2-3; D is unclear. V was shortened by 4 bases and J by 2 bases, with 14 bases between the two germline ends. Germline V gene lookup returns CDR1 SGHRS and CDR2 YFSETQ. The CDR3 contains 15 residues. The CDR3 region has the DNA TGCGCCAGCAGCCTCGCCCGGTCAACCACAGATACGCAGTATTTT. It codes for CASSLARSTTDTQYF.

J is TRBJ2-7 and V is TRBV11-3; D is unclear. Germline V gene lookup returns CDR1 SGHNT and CDR2 YENEEA. The CDR3 consists of 12 residues. V was trimmed by 3 bases and J by 2 bases, leaving 5 bases between them. CDR3 DNA: TGTGCCAGCAGCTTGACTCCCTACGAGCAGTACTTC. It specifies CASSLTPYEQYF.

The chain links TRBV6-5 to TRBJ1-3; tentatively, D is TRBD1 (5 bases). V gave up 7 bases and J gave up 0 bases, with 10 bases separating them. Germline assignment: CDR1 MNHEY and CDR2 SVGAGI. The CDR3 has 14 residues. The CDR3 nucleotides are TGTGCCAGCAAATCTGGGGCCTCTGGAAACACCATATATTTT. It translates to CASKSGASGNTIYF.

J is TRBJ1-1 and V is TRBV9, with 10 nucleotides matching TRBD1. Per the germline V gene, CDR1 is SGDLS and CDR2 is YYNGEE. The CDR3 spans 15 residues. Trimming at V came to 3 bases and at J to 0 bases, leaving 2 bases not matched to a gene. As DNA, the CDR3 is TGTGCCAGCAGCGGACAGGGGGCGGTGAACACTGAAGCTTTCTTT. This gives the protein CASSGQGAVNTEAFF.

The chain links TRBV4-1 to TRBJ2-2, with 8 bases aligning to TRBD1. Germline V gives CDR1 MGHRA, CDR2 YSYEKL. V trimming: 0 bases; J trimming: 5 bases; junction bases outside the gene matches: 5. This CDR3 region has 16 residues. The CDR3 nucleotides are TGCGCCAGCAGCCAAGAGGCAGGGGGCCGGACCGGGGAGCTGTTTTTT. Protein: CASSQEAGGRTGELFF.

The chain recombines TRBV2 with TRBJ1-1, with D uncertain. V lost 9 bases to trimming and J lost 1 base, with 12 bases between them. In germline, CDR1 is SNHLY, CDR2 FYNNEI. This CDR3 contains 13 residues. This chain's CDR3 is CARSAGENTEAFF. The CDR3 bases are TGTGCCAGAAGCGCCGGGGAGAACACTGAAGCTTTCTTT.

The rearrangement uses TRBV6-5 and TRBJ1-5; weak D call: TRBD1 (6 bases). The V gene's germline CDR1 is MNHEY and CDR2 SVGAGI. V was trimmed by 2 bases and J by 4 bases, leaving 6 bases between them. The CDR3 is 13 residues long. The CDR3 region is CASSYTGNQPQHF. The CDR3 DNA sequence: TGTGCCAGCAGTTACACAGGGAATCAGCCCCAGCATTTT.

The chain combines TRBV11-1 with TRBJ1-1, with a weak D call TRBD1 (5 bases). The CDR3 covers 12 residues. Trimming shortened V by 5 bases and J by 6 bases, and 10 bases separated the two germline ends. CDR1 and CDR2 from the germline V gene are SGHAT and FQDESV (reference sequence). This CDR3 reads CASSPSRAEAFF. The CDR3 nucleotides are TGTGCCAGCAGCCCATCCAGGGCTGAAGCTTTCTTT.

The chain recombines TRBV5-1 with TRBJ2-5; 8 bases map to TRBD1. The V segment lost 5 bases and the J segment 1 base; nucleotides outside the gene matches: 7. This CDR3 region has 15 residues. Germline loops: CDR1 SGHRS, CDR2 YFSETQ. CDR3: CASRDAQGAQETQYF. The CDR3 DNA follows: TGCGCCAGCAGGGATGCCCAGGGGGCCCAAGAGACCCAGTACTTC. Together with reference TRBV5-1 and TRBJ2-5, the CDR3 gives the full variable domain: KAGVTQTPRYLIKTRGQQVTLSCSPISGHRSVSWYQQTPGQGLQFLFEYFSETQRNKGNFPGRFSGRQFSNSRSEMNVSTLELGDSALYLCASRDAQGAQETQYFGPGTRLLVL.

The chain uses TRBV5-8 and TRBJ2-2, with D possibly TRBD1 on 5 matching bases. This CDR3 region has 13 residues. Trimming took 5 bases from V and 3 from J, leaving 8 bases between them. Germline assignment: CDR1 SGHTS and CDR2 YDEGEE. The CDR3 nucleotides are TGTGCCAGCAGTTCCAGGGACACCGGGGAGCTGTTTTTT. Translation gives CASSSRDTGELFF.